Following are 30 T cell receptor beta chains from one sample sequenced in a study. MiXCR, run by TCRdb on the RT-PCR reads, gives a single entry per CDR3 protein. The sample yields more than 550,000 distinct CDR3 sequences, around 14% seen once. Sequencing input: memory CD4+ T cells from blood. The receptors here all came from a female donor in good health, serving as a healthy control.

In its sample, this clonotype was seen a few times. V gene TRBV7-2 combines with J gene TRBJ2-7; 7 positions match TRBD2. This CDR3 has 14 residues. Germline assignment: CDR1 SGHTA and CDR2 FQGNSA. Trimming cost V 5 bases and J 4 bases; bases outside gene matches: 8. The CDR3 bases are TGTGCCAGCAGCCCGGAGCGGGGTGGGTACGAGCAGTACTTC. Amino acids: CASSPERGGYEQYF.

This chain connects TRBV6-5 to TRBJ2-7, with TRBD2 identical over 7 bases. The J segment lost 7 bases and the V segment lost 6 bases, leaving 18 bases of the junction unmatched. The CDR3 contains 16 residues. Germline-derived CDR1 and CDR2 are MNHEY and SVGAGI. In DNA form, the CDR3 reads TGTGCCAGCAGGTCGTTTTTAGGGGAGGGTTCTGGGGAGCAGTACTTC. This gives the protein CASRSFLGEGSGEQYF.

V is TRBV9 and J is TRBJ2-3, with 8 bases fitting TRBD2. With V trimmed by 5 bases and J by 0 bases, 5 bases remained unmatched. Germline assignment: CDR1 SGDLS and CDR2 YYNGEE. The CDR3 consists of 15 residues. The CDR3 loop is CASSGSGTSTDTQYF. The CDR3 DNA is TGTGCCAGCAGTGGTAGCGGGACTAGCACAGATACGCAGTATTTT.

The rearrangement links TRBV25-1 to TRBJ1-1; no firm D call. V dropped 7 bases and J dropped 4 bases, with 7 bases sitting between them. CDR1 is MGHDK, CDR2 SYGVNS, per germline. This CDR3 region has 11 residues. CDR3 nucleotides: TGTGCCAGCATTGCGACCACTGAAGCTTTCTTT. Translating it yields CASIATTEAFF.

This clonotype has at least ten counts. The J gene is TRBJ2-1, the V gene TRBV4-2; D remains unclear. Trimming took off 3 bases at V and 10 bases at J, with 10 bases between the two ends. CDR1 is LGHNA, CDR2 YNFKEQ, per germline. The CDR3 totals 12 residues. The CDR3 loop is CASSQALSEQFF. The CDR3 nucleotides read TGTGCCAGCAGCCAGGCCCTCAGCGAGCAGTTCTTC.

The chain is built from TRBV3-1 and TRBJ1-2, with 7 nucleotides matching TRBD1. CDR1 and CDR2 from the germline V gene are LGHDT and YNNKEL (reference sequence). V was pared by 4 bases and J by 0 bases, with 5 bases of the junction left unmatched. This CDR3 contains 15 residues. This chain's CDR3 is CASSPLGQANYGYTF. For the CDR3, the DNA is TGTGCCAGCAGCCCTCTAGGACAGGCTAACTATGGCTACACCTTC.

This clonotype was counted ten times or more. This chain links TRBV20-1 with TRBJ2-5; 8 bases map to TRBD2. This CDR3 is built from 12 residues. Germline V gene data show CDR1 as DFQATT and CDR2 as SNEGSKA (reference sequence). The CDR3, as DNA: TGCAGCAAGGCGGGGGGCAGGGAGACCCAGTACTTC. Protein product: CSKAGGRETQYF.

The genes are TRBV5-1 and TRBJ2-3; D might be TRBD1 or TRBD2, each matching 6 bases. Trimming took off 7 bases at V and 3 bases at J, with 21 bases between the two ends. The CDR3 is made up of 16 amino acids. Germline CDR1 SGHRS, CDR2 YFSETQ. CDR3 loop: CASRLLGGGGTDTQYF. Written as DNA, the CDR3 is TGCGCCAGCCGCCTCCTAGGAGGGGGAGGAACAGATACGCAGTATTTT.

Many counts were recorded for this clonotype. This sequence joins TRBV10-3 and TRBJ1-5; D not resolved. Trimming stripped 6 bases from V and 5 bases from J, with 14 bases between. Germline CDR1 reads ENHRY; CDR2 reads SYGVKD. The CDR3 length is 14 residues. The CDR3 DNA is TGTGCCATCAGCCAGAGGGTCCGCGATCAGCCCCAGCATTTT. Translation: CAISQRVRDQPQHF.

In the case of this clonotype: An end of the junction does not agree with germline; a read error may underlie this. This rearrangement joins TRBV5-4 to TRBJ2-7, with 7 bases matching TRBD1. Germline values: CDR1 SGHNT, CDR2 YYREEE (reference sequence). The CDR3 totals 14 residues. CDR3 bases: TGTGCCAGCAGCGAAGGGACAGCCTCCTACGGGCAGTACTTC. Encoded protein: CASSEGTASYGQYF.

This clonotype was observed at least ten times. This chain connects TRBV29-1 to TRBJ2-3; 10 bases agree with TRBD1. V lost 6 bases, J lost 9 bases, and 12 bases stayed unmatched. The CDR3 runs 14 residues. Germline V lookup: CDR1 SQVTM, CDR2 ANQGSEA. The CDR3 sequence: CSVGQGGVFGTQYF. DNA for the CDR3: TGCAGCGTAGGACAGGGGGGGGTCTTTGGGACGCAGTATTTT.

This clonotype showed up many times. The V and J genes are TRBV7-3 and TRBJ1-1; weak D call: TRBD1 (6 bases). CDR1 SGHTA and CDR2 FQGTGA come from the germline V gene. The CDR3 spans 16 residues. V lost 8 bases to trimming and J lost 1 base, with 20 bases between them. The CDR3 region has the DNA TGTGCCAGCGGGGGACAATTTGGGAGAGGGAACACTGAAGCTTTCTTT. It yields the protein CASGGQFGRGNTEAFF.

Comments on this clonotype: Just one base apart from a much larger clone, this may be a read error. The chain couples TRBV5-1 to TRBJ2-5, with 9 bases matching TRBD2. Trimming removed 3 bases from V and 1 base from J; junction bases left unmatched: 7. The CDR3 consists of 16 residues. The germline V gene has CDR1 SGHRS and CDR2 YFSETQ. DNA for the CDR3: TGCGCCAGCAGCTATAGCGGGAGCCCCTTCCAAGAGACCCAGTACTTC. Encoded protein: CASSYSGSPFQETQYF.

This clonotype has ten or more counts. The chain employs TRBV5-1 and TRBJ2-5; D not resolved. Germline V gene data show CDR1 as SGHRS and CDR2 as YFSETQ. Between the trimmed V and J ends, which lost 0 bases and 1 base, there was a span of 7 bases. This CDR3 contains 14 residues. CDR3 sequence reads: CASSLAERQETQYF. DNA for the CDR3: TGCGCCAGCAGCTTGGCGGAGCGCCAAGAGACCCAGTACTTC.

This clonotype was seen only a few times. The chain recombines TRBV12-3 or TRBV12-4 with TRBJ2-3; TRBD2 matches at 13 bases. Trimming removed 6 bases from V and 6 bases from J; junction bases left unmatched: 6. The CDR3 sequence is 15 residues long. The CDR3, as DNA: TGTGCCAGCAGCCCCGGACTAGCGGGAGTGGATACGCAGTATTTT. Amino acid sequence: CASSPGLAGVDTQYF.

This clonotype turned up a few times. The chain has TRBV4-1 and TRBJ2-1; 12 bases map to TRBD1. Germline CDR1 is MGHRA and CDR2 is YSYEKL. The CDR3 totals 15 residues. Trimming at V came to 1 base and at J to 8 bases, leaving 3 bases not matched to a gene. CDR3 loop: CASSQVGQGAHEQFF. CDR3 DNA: TGCGCCAGCAGCCAAGTGGGACAGGGGGCCCATGAGCAGTTCTTC.

Concerning this clonotype itself: One end of the junction is discordant with germline, which a read error may explain. The chain links TRBV4-1 to TRBJ1-2; the D is unclear. The CDR3 has 13 residues. Germline assignment: CDR1 MGHRA and CDR2 YSYEKL. Here the CDR3 reads CSSSQVAYYGYTF. In DNA, the CDR3 is TGCTCCAGCAGCCAGGTAGCGTACTATGGCTACACCTTC.

The table lists this clonotype with a few counts. The genes are TRBV6-5 and TRBJ2-7; D gene unclear. This CDR3 comprises 12 residues. Germline assignment: CDR1 MNHEY and CDR2 SVGAGI. V was trimmed by 7 bases and J by 3 bases, leaving 10 bases between them. The CDR3 DNA follows: TGTGCCAGCATGAAGGAATTCTACGAGCAGTACTTC. Residues: CASMKEFYEQYF.

Worth noting for this clonotype: A junction end diverges from the germline sequence, so it may reflect a read error. J is TRBJ2-6 and V is TRBV3-1; perhaps TRBD2 as D (6 bases). CDR3 length equals 14 residues. Germline V CDR1 and CDR2: LGHDT, YNNKEL (reference sequence). The CDR3 protein is CASGGSSGANVLTF. The CDR3 nucleotides read TGTGCCAGCGGGGGGTCCTCTGGGGCCAACGTCCTGACTTTT.

The rearrangement uses TRBV7-9 and TRBJ2-5; no reliable D call. This CDR3 is built from 14 residues. Trimming left V 5 bases short and J 5 bases short, with 15 bases between. The germline gives CDR1 SEHNR, CDR2 FQNEAQ (reference sequence). CDR3 bases: TGTGCCAGCAGCCCAGGCACAGTGGTGGAGACCCAGTACTTC. The encoded protein is CASSPGTVVETQYF.

This clonotype was picked up many times. The chain employs TRBV20-1 and TRBJ1-1, with TRBD1 matching 8 bases. Germline assignment: CDR1 DFQATT and CDR2 SNEGSKA (reference sequence). The V segment lost 6 bases and the J segment 6 bases; nucleotides outside the gene matches: 6. The CDR3 totals 12 residues. This CDR3 is CSAKSTGAEAFF. The CDR3 DNA reads TGCAGTGCCAAATCGACAGGGGCTGAAGCTTTCTTT.

The chain joins TRBV5-1 to TRBJ2-2, with D possibly matching TRBD1 (6 bases). The V and J ends lost 2 bases and 0 bases respectively, with 11 bases between them. Germline loops: CDR1 SGHRS, CDR2 YFSETQ. The CDR3 runs to 16 residues. The CDR3, as DNA: TGCGCCAGCAGCTTCCTGGGACAACCGAACACCGGGGAGCTGTTTTTT. It encodes CASSFLGQPNTGELFF.

This clonotype was seen more than once but under ten times. The rearrangement joins TRBV12-3 or TRBV12-4 to TRBJ2-7; tentatively, D is TRBD1 or TRBD2 (5 bases each). The V gene lost 3 bases and the J gene lost 7 bases, with 19 bases spanning the gap. The CDR3 runs 15 residues. Here the CDR3 DNA reads TGTGCCAGCAGTTTGATCCGGGGCACAACGGAAGAGCAGTACTTC. Its translation is CASSLIRGTTEEQYF.

This sequence joins TRBV20-1 and TRBJ1-5; 8 nucleotides align to TRBD1. Trimming cost V 3 bases and J 1 base; bases outside gene matches: 2. Germline V gene lookup returns CDR1 DFQATT and CDR2 SNEGSKA (reference sequence). The CDR3 is 14 residues long. The CDR3 region has the DNA TGCAGTGCTAGGACAGGGGTAAGCAATCAGCCCCAGCATTTT. This codes for CSARTGVSNQPQHF.

The table lists this clonotype with a few counts. The chain links TRBV5-1 to TRBJ1-1, with 7 nucleotides matching TRBD1. Trimming took 0 bases from V and 1 from J; bases not matched to a gene: 6. The CDR3 runs 16 residues. Germline V gene data show CDR1 as SGHRS and CDR2 as YFSETQ. The CDR3 is CASSLVGGGGNTEAFF. CDR3 in DNA: TGCGCCAGCAGCTTGGTAGGGGGCGGCGGGAACACTGAAGCTTTCTTT.

The chain couples TRBV20-1 to TRBJ1-1, with TRBD1 as a possible D gene (6 bases). The CDR3 extends over 13 amino acids. Germline CDR1 DFQATT, CDR2 SNEGSKA (reference sequence). Between the trimmed V and J ends, which lost 2 bases and 4 bases, there was a span of 11 bases. The CDR3 reads CSARRGASTEAFF. In DNA, the CDR3 is TGCAGTGCTAGACGGGGGGCGAGCACTGAAGCTTTCTTT.

This chain joins TRBV5-1 and TRBJ1-4; 7 nucleotides agree with TRBD1. This CDR3 spans 14 amino acids. Germline CDR1 and CDR2: SGHRS and YFSETQ. The ends lost 4 bases at V and 4 bases at J; junction bases unmatched: 4. CDR3 nucleotide sequence: TGCGCCAGCAGCCGGGGACAGTATAATGAAAAACTGTTTTTT. It encodes CASSRGQYNEKLFF.

A few counts support this clonotype. J is TRBJ1-2 and V is TRBV29-1; possible D gene TRBD1, 6 bases. The CDR3 is 12 residues long. With 3 bases removed from V and 8 bases from J, the gap between germline ends came to 13 bases. Germline-derived CDR1 and CDR2 are SQVTM and ANQGSEA. CDR3: CSVEGPGDGYTF. The CDR3, as DNA: TGCAGCGTTGAGGGCCCAGGGGACGGCTACACCTTC.

The chain recombines TRBV5-6 with TRBJ2-2, with 7 bases that match TRBD2. The CDR3 is 15 amino acids. V lost 4 bases, J lost 4 bases, and 7 bases stayed unmatched. From germline, CDR1 is SGHDT and CDR2 YYEEEE. The CDR3 DNA is TGTGCCAGCAGCCCGGACGGGAGGATCACCGGGGAGCTGTTTTTT. This codes for CASSPDGRITGELFF.

This clonotype was seen many times. The V call is TRBV7-2, the J call TRBJ2-1; 10 positions match TRBD1. Germline assignment: CDR1 SGHTA and CDR2 FQGNSA. Trimming took 6 bases from V and 4 from J; bases not matched to a gene: 6. The CDR3 sequence is 15 residues long. The CDR3 DNA sequence: TGTGCCAGCAGTCAATCGGGACAGGGGTACAATGAGCAGTTCTTC. Translation: CASSQSGQGYNEQFF. Variable domain in full (rest from reference TRBV7-2 and TRBJ2-1): GAGVSQSPSNKVTEKGKDVELRCDPISGHTALYWYRQSLGQGLEFLIYFQGNSAPDKSGLPSDRFSAERTGGSVSTLTIQRTQQEDSAVYLCASSQSGQGYNEQFFGPGTRLTVL.